The rows below give T cell receptor beta chains drawn from one sample of a study of blood T cell repertoires in COVID-19. TCRdb's copy holds only in-frame clones and misses some; the assay was immunoSEQ multiplex PCR. The sample consists of some 370,000 clones, roughly 87% of them appearing once. Sequencing was performed on PBMCs or T cells enriched from blood (not recorded which). The receptor set was obtained from a woman aged 45-65 years who had recovered from COVID-19. The CDR3 runs from the conserved cysteine through the conserved F or W. Fields, in order: V gene, J gene, D gene, clone size, CDR3 DNA, CDR3 protein. A D gene is named only where the DNA matches it firmly. Clone sizes are given selectively: once, few, many, or a class where the clone is expanded.

v_call: TRBV2; j_call: TRBJ1-2; d_call: -; clone_size: -; cdr3_nt: TGTGCCGCGGAACCCATTAACTATGGCTACACCTTC; cdr3_aa: CAAEPINYGYTF
v_call: TRBV5-4; j_call: TRBJ2-5; d_call: -; clone_size: -; cdr3_nt: TGTGCCAGCAGCGAGAAGGACTACCAAGAGACCCAGTACTTC; cdr3_aa: CASSEKDYQETQYF
v_call: TRBV6-5; j_call: TRBJ1-1; d_call: -; clone_size: -; cdr3_nt: TGTGCCAGCAGTTTGTCAGGGTTTGAAGCTTTCTTT; cdr3_aa: CASSLSGFEAFF
v_call: TRBV3-1/TRBV3-2; j_call: TRBJ2-7; d_call: -; clone_size: -; cdr3_nt: TGTGCCAGCAGCGAGGGAGCCGAGCAGTACTTC; cdr3_aa: CASSEGAEQYF
v_call: TRBV12-3/TRBV12-4; j_call: TRBJ1-3; d_call: -; clone_size: -; cdr3_nt: TGTGCCAGCAGTTTGAGGCAGCTAAACACCATATATTTT; cdr3_aa: CASSLRQLNTIYF
v_call: TRBV11-3; j_call: TRBJ2-3; d_call: -; clone_size: -; cdr3_nt: TGTGCCAGCAGCTCCATCGGGAGTGGTTTAAGAGATACGCAGTATTTT; cdr3_aa: CASSSIGSGLRDTQYF
v_call: TRBV30; j_call: TRBJ1-2; d_call: TRBD1; clone_size: -; cdr3_nt: TGTGCGGGGGACAGGGGGCTTAATGGCTACACCTTC; cdr3_aa: CAGDRGLNGYTF
v_call: TRBV6-5; j_call: TRBJ2-3; d_call: TRBD2; clone_size: -; cdr3_nt: TGTGCCAGCAGCTCCGGACTAGGAAGGACAGATACGCAGTATTTT; cdr3_aa: CASSSGLGRTDTQYF
v_call: TRBV6-5; j_call: TRBJ1-2; d_call: TRBD1; clone_size: -; cdr3_nt: TGTGCCAGCAGGGACGACAGGGATGGCTACACCTTC; cdr3_aa: CASRDDRDGYTF
v_call: TRBV7-7; j_call: TRBJ2-3; d_call: TRBD2; clone_size: -; cdr3_nt: TGTGCTAGCAGCTTAGGACCGGCTAGCGGATCGGCAGATACGCAGTATTTT; cdr3_aa: CASSLGPASGSADTQYF
v_call: TRBV18; j_call: TRBJ2-2; d_call: TRBD1; clone_size: -; cdr3_nt: TGTGCCAGCTCAACGGGACAGCCGAACACCGGGGAGCTGTTTTTT; cdr3_aa: CASSTGQPNTGELFF
v_call: TRBV3-1/TRBV3-2; j_call: TRBJ2-7; d_call: -; clone_size: -; cdr3_nt: TGTGCCAGCAGCGGCCGTGGCAGGGGTCCCGACGAGCAGTACTTC; cdr3_aa: CASSGRGRGPDEQYF
v_call: TRBV25-1; j_call: TRBJ1-6; d_call: TRBD1; clone_size: -; cdr3_nt: TGTGCCAGCAGTGACGGACAGGGAGGTAATTCACCCCTCCACTTT; cdr3_aa: CASSDGQGGNSPLHF
v_call: TRBV30; j_call: TRBJ1-6; d_call: -; clone_size: -; cdr3_nt: TGTGCCTGGAACCCCCTGGGGGGTTCACCCCTCCACTTT; cdr3_aa: CAWNPLGGSPLHF
v_call: TRBV29-1; j_call: TRBJ1-6; d_call: TRBD1; clone_size: -; cdr3_nt: TGCAGCGTGCGGACAGGGAATAATTCACCCCTCCACTTT; cdr3_aa: CSVRTGNNSPLHF
v_call: TRBV7-2; j_call: TRBJ1-2; d_call: TRBD1; clone_size: -; cdr3_nt: TGTGCCAGCAGCCTGAGAGACAGGGCGTATGGCTACACCTTC; cdr3_aa: CASSLRDRAYGYTF
v_call: TRBV5-6; j_call: TRBJ2-1; d_call: TRBD2; clone_size: -; cdr3_nt: TGTGCCAGCAGCTTGGTGGGCGGGAGAACCTACAATGAGCAGTTCTTC; cdr3_aa: CASSLVGGRTYNEQFF
v_call: TRBV11-2; j_call: TRBJ2-7; d_call: -; clone_size: once; cdr3_nt: TGTGCCAGCAGCTTAAGACCGGCAGGGCCCCTCTACGAGCAGTACTTC; cdr3_aa: CASSLRPAGPLYEQYF
v_call: TRBV6-5; j_call: TRBJ2-1; d_call: -; clone_size: few; cdr3_nt: TGTGCCAGCAGTTACAGGAGCGGGTCCTACAATGAGCAGTTCTTC; cdr3_aa: CASSYRSGSYNEQFF
v_call: TRBV19; j_call: TRBJ1-2; d_call: TRBD1; clone_size: few; cdr3_nt: TGTGCCAGTAGTATGCGACAGGGTTTCGGGAACTATGGCTACACCTTC; cdr3_aa: CASSMRQGFGNYGYTF
v_call: TRBV19; j_call: TRBJ1-5; d_call: -; clone_size: -; cdr3_nt: TGTGCCAGTACGTGGGGGCGCGGGGGTCAGCCCCAGCATTTT; cdr3_aa: CASTWGRGGQPQHF
v_call: TRBV28; j_call: TRBJ2-3; d_call: -; clone_size: -; cdr3_nt: TGTGCCAGCAGTTTGACCAGGGTCCGCACAGATACGCAGTATTTT; cdr3_aa: CASSLTRVRTDTQYF
v_call: TRBV19; j_call: TRBJ1-2; d_call: -; clone_size: -; cdr3_nt: TGTGCCAGTACGTTCGAGAGTTCGCAGCGGGGCTACACCTTC; cdr3_aa: CASTFESSQRGYTF
v_call: TRBV18; j_call: TRBJ1-3; d_call: -; clone_size: -; cdr3_nt: TGTGCCAGCTCCCCCAGGGGTGGCGACCTCTCTGGAAACACCATATATTTT; cdr3_aa: CASSPRGGDLSGNTIYF
v_call: TRBV28; j_call: TRBJ1-2; d_call: -; clone_size: -; cdr3_nt: TGTGCCAGCAACCCTCCCCCGGGGGACTATGGCTACACCTTC; cdr3_aa: CASNPPPGDYGYTF
v_call: TRBV2; j_call: TRBJ1-2; d_call: TRBD1; clone_size: once; cdr3_nt: TGTGCCAGCAGTGATTTGGGACAGGGTGATGGCTACACCTTC; cdr3_aa: CASSDLGQGDGYTF
v_call: TRBV2; j_call: TRBJ1-6; d_call: -; clone_size: few; cdr3_nt: TGTGCCAGCAGTGAAGGCGGGAGCTCCTATAATTCACCCCTCCACTTT; cdr3_aa: CASSEGGSSYNSPLHF
v_call: TRBV7-9; j_call: TRBJ1-1; d_call: -; clone_size: -; cdr3_nt: TGTGCCAGCAGCCTGGGGCAGAGAGCTTTCTTT; cdr3_aa: CASSLGQRAFF
v_call: TRBV4-2; j_call: TRBJ2-1; d_call: -; clone_size: few; cdr3_nt: TGTGCCAGCAGCCAAGCCCTAGCCGACGCCTACAATGAGCAGTTCTTC; cdr3_aa: CASSQALADAYNEQFF
v_call: TRBV18; j_call: TRBJ1-2; d_call: -; clone_size: few; cdr3_nt: TGTGCCAGCAGGCCGGGATCGAACTATGGCTACACCTTC; cdr3_aa: CASRPGSNYGYTF